A single sample gave rise to the 21 T cell receptor beta chains below, sequenced in a study of graft-versus-host responses after intestinal transplantation. Generated by immunoSEQ multiplex PCR, the TCRdb table keeps only in-frame clones and is missing some. This table holds 8,500 to 11,000 clones, under 35% found once. Sequencing was performed on alloreactive CD4+ T cells from a mixed lymphocyte reaction culture, taken before transplantation. Subset here: CFSE-low proliferating T cells sorted from roughly 6-day pre-transplant mixed lymphocyte reaction (GvH or HvG direction). These TCRs come from a human patient who was an organ donor for intestinal transplantation.

A few counts support this clone. The CDR3 sequence: CASSPRRGADYGYTF. The CDR3 coding sequence is TGTGCCAGCTCACCACGCCGGGGGGCAGACTATGGCTACACCTTC. The chain carries TRBV18 and TRBJ1-2; a possible D gene is TRBD1 (6 bases). V lost 1 base to trimming and J lost 3 bases, with 12 bases between them. The CDR3 totals 15 residues. The germline gives CDR1 KGHSH, CDR2 LQKENI.

This sequence joins TRBV10-3 and TRBJ1-5, with 7 bases matching TRBD1. V shed 2 bases and J 2 bases; nucleotides not matched to a gene: 0. Germline V gene sequence: CDR1 ENHRY, CDR2 SYGVKD. The CDR3 is made up of 14 amino acids. The CDR3 reads CAISETGGNQPQHF. The CDR3 region has the DNA TGTGCCATCAGTGAGACAGGGGGCAATCAGCCCCAGCATTTT.

The chain has TRBV23-1 and TRBJ2-5, with D tentatively TRBD1 or TRBD2 (5 bases each). TRBV23-1 is reported as an ORF; its role is uncertain. The CDR3 is made up of 18 amino acids. Between the trimmed V and J ends, which lost 2 bases and 0 bases, there was a span of 19 bases. The CDR3, as DNA: TGCGCCAGCAGTCAAACGCGCAACCGGGACGGTCACCAAGAGACCCAGTACTTC. This gives the protein CASSQTRNRDGHQETQYF.

Here the CDR3 DNA reads TGTGCCAGCAGCCCGGGACAGGGGCGGTCACCCCTCCACTTT. Encoded protein: CASSPGQGRSPLHF. The V call is TRBV21-1, the J call TRBJ1-6; TRBD1 is the table's D call and was not checked against the DNA. TRBV21-1 is noted as a pseudogene. The length of the CDR3 is 14 residues.

The V and J genes are TRBV6-6 and TRBJ2-6; D is unresolved. V lost 5 bases, J lost 2 bases, and 10 bases lay in between. The germline V gene encodes CDR1 MNHNY and CDR2 SVGAGI (reference sequence). The CDR3 is made up of 15 amino acids. The chain's CDR3 is CASSPSAPGANVLTF. The CDR3 DNA reads as TGTGCCAGCAGTCCCTCGGCCCCTGGGGCCAACGTCCTGACTTTC.

The chain combines TRBV10-3 with TRBJ2-1; maybe TRBD2 (6 bases). Germline V gives CDR1 ENHRY, CDR2 SYGVKD. V shed 4 bases and J shed 3 bases, with 7 bases lying between them. The CDR3 sequence is 13 residues long. In DNA, the CDR3 is TGTGCCATCAGTGGGGGGGACTACAATGAGCAGTTCTTC. Translation gives CAISGGDYNEQFF.

This clone turned up a few times. V gene TRBV5-1 combines with J gene TRBJ1-4; no firm D call. Trimming left V 0 bases short and J 5 bases short, with 8 bases between. CDR3 length: 14 residues. CDR1 is SGHRS, CDR2 YFSETQ, per germline. The CDR3 bases are TGCGCCAGCAGCTTGGTGACGGGGAATGAAAAACTGTTTTTT. This translates into CASSLVTGNEKLFF.

The rearrangement links TRBV11-3 to TRBJ1-3, with D possibly matching TRBD1 (6 bases). The CDR3 runs 17 residues. Trimming removed 5 bases from V and 0 bases from J, with 17 bases in between. Germline CDR1 and CDR2: SGHNT and YENEEA. CDR3 nucleotides: TGTGCCAGCAGCCCCTGGACAGCTGAATTCTCTGGAAACACCATATATTTT. Encoded protein: CASSPWTAEFSGNTIYF.

This clone came up a few times. The rearrangement uses TRBV12-5 and TRBJ2-2; maybe TRBD1 (5 bases). Germline CDR1 reads LGHNT; CDR2 reads FRNRAP. Trimming stripped 7 bases from V and 5 bases from J, with 14 bases between. CDR3 length equals 14 residues. The CDR3 DNA is TGTGCTAGTGTAGACAGAGATCAGACCGGGGAGCTGTTTTTT. Amino acid sequence: CASVDRDQTGELFF. The complete variable domain, with remaining parts taken from reference TRBV12-5 and TRBJ2-2, reads DARVTQTPRHKVTEMGQEVTMRCQPILGHNTVFWYRQTMMQGLELLAYFRNRAPLDDSGMPKDRFSAEMPDATLATLKIQPSEPRDSAVYFCASVDRDQTGELFFGEGSRLTVL.

Only a few counts were recorded for this clone. V usage is TRBV30 and J usage is TRBJ2-3; the D gene is possibly TRBD1 (6 bases). The ends were cut back, 7 bases at V and 1 base at J, with 15 bases in the middle. Germline lookup yields CDR1 GTSNPN and CDR2 SVGIG (reference sequence). This CDR3 has 14 amino acids. The CDR3 here is CAYQDSSGTDTQYF. In DNA form, the CDR3 reads TGTGCCTACCAGGACAGTAGTGGCACAGATACGCAGTATTTT.

This clone was recorded a few times. This chain joins TRBV28 and TRBJ1-1; 11 bases fit TRBD1. CDR3 length: 16 residues. J gave up 3 bases and V 5 bases, and 8 bases lay outside the gene matches. Germline assignment: CDR1 MDHEN and CDR2 SYDVKM. The CDR3 sequence: CASSRLPGQGDTEAFF. CDR3 sequence (DNA): TGTGCCAGCAGTCGCCTACCGGGACAGGGGGACACTGAAGCTTTCTTT. Drawing the rest from reference TRBV28 and TRBJ1-1, the complete variable domain is DVKVTQSSRYLVKRTGEKVFLECVQDMDHENMFWYRQDPGLGLRLIYFSYDVKMKEKGDIPEGYSVSREKKERFSLILESASTNQTSMYLCASSRLPGQGDTEAFFGQGTRLTVV.

This clone turned up a few times. The CDR3 sequence: CASSQEGAGARNYGYTF. CDR3 DNA: TGCGCCAGCAGCCAAGAGGGGGCAGGAGCCAGGAACTATGGCTACACCTTC. The chain couples TRBV4-1 to TRBJ1-2; possible D gene TRBD1, 6 bases. This CDR3 is 17 amino acids long. The V end was cut by 0 bases, the J end by 2 bases, with 16 bases between. Germline V lookup: CDR1 MGHRA, CDR2 YSYEKL.

The V gene is TRBV11-2, the J gene TRBJ2-3, with a tentative D call TRBD2 (5 bases). CDR3 length: 15 amino acids. CDR1 is SGHAT and CDR2 is FQNNGV in the germline V gene. V was pared by 5 bases and J by 0 bases, with 12 bases between. The CDR3 DNA is TGTGCCAGCAGCCCCGACTATGTTAGCACAGATACGCAGTATTTT. Translating gives CASSPDYVSTDTQYF.

J is TRBJ1-1 and V is TRBV5-5, with D unresolved. V lost 0 bases and J lost 0, with 3 bases in between. Germline lookup yields CDR1 SGHKS and CDR2 YYEKEE (reference sequence). The CDR3 has 13 amino acids. In DNA form, the CDR3 reads TGTGCCAGCAGCTTGGACGTGAACACTGAAGCTTTCTTT. Encoded protein: CASSLDVNTEAFF.

This sequence joins TRBV6-4 and TRBJ1-3; no clear D. CDR1 MRHNA and CDR2 SNTAGT come from the germline V gene. The V and J ends lost 0 bases and 4 bases respectively, with 4 bases between them. The CDR3 is 13 residues long. CDR3 region: CASSDSAGNTIYF. The DNA for the CDR3 is TGTGCCAGCAGTGACTCTGCGGGAAACACCATATATTTT.

The chain carries TRBV18 and TRBJ2-1, with TRBD2 matching 10 bases. The CDR3 sequence is 16 residues long. The V and J ends lost 2 bases and 4 bases, in that order; junction bases with no gene match: 5. From germline, CDR1 is KGHSH and CDR2 LQKENI. CDR3 residues: CASSPYRTSGYNEQFF. In DNA, the CDR3 is TGTGCCAGCTCACCATATAGGACTAGCGGATACAATGAGCAGTTCTTC.

Of note for this clone: One end of the junction is discordant with germline, which a read error may explain. This chain links TRBV11-3 with TRBJ1-6; D perhaps matches TRBD1 (5 bases). CDR3 length: 14 amino acids. Germline V lookup: CDR1 SGHNT, CDR2 YENEEA. The CDR3 loop reads CASSLGTINSPFHF. The CDR3, as DNA: TGTGCCAGCAGCCTCGGGACGATCAATTCACCCTTCCACTTT. Full variable domain (missing parts from reference TRBV11-3 and TRBJ1-6): EAGVVQSPRYKIIEKKQPVAFWCNPISGHNTLYWYLQNLGQGPELLIRYENEEAVDDSQLPKDRFSAERLKGVDSTLKIQPAELGDSAVYLCASSLGTINSPFHFGNGTRLTVT.

By frequency in the sample, this clone is medium-sized. V usage is TRBV20-1 and J usage is TRBJ2-3; the D gene is possibly TRBD1 (6 bases). This CDR3 is 11 amino acids long. Germline V gene data show CDR1 as DFQATT and CDR2 as SNEGSKA (reference sequence). V was clipped by 6 bases and J by 4 bases, with 8 bases between them. CDR3 sequence (DNA): TGCAGTGCAAACAGGGCAGATACGCAGTATTTT. This codes for CSANRADTQYF.

This clone was seen more than once but under ten times. CDR3 DNA sequence: TGTGCCAGCTCACCAGTGCAGGCAACCTACGAGCAGTACTTC. Its translation: CASSPVQATYEQYF. The J gene is TRBJ2-7, the V gene TRBV18; D remains ambiguous. This CDR3 contains 14 residues. Germline CDR1 is KGHSH and CDR2 is LQKENI. Between the trimmed V and J ends, which lost 2 bases and 2 bases, there was a span of 10 bases.

This clone occurred a few times. V is TRBV11-2 and J is TRBJ2-7; D may be TRBD2 (5 bases). The CDR3 runs 13 residues. Trimming took off 6 bases at V and 4 bases at J, with 13 bases between the two ends. CDR1 SGHAT and CDR2 FQNNGV come from the germline V gene. Here the CDR3 reads CASSFSPGYEQYF. In nucleotides, the CDR3 is TGTGCCAGCAGTTTCTCCCCGGGGTACGAGCAGTACTTC.

V is TRBV9 and J is TRBJ2-2, with 7 bases aligning to TRBD1. The germline CDR1 and CDR2 sequences are SGDLS and YYNGEE. This CDR3 is 16 amino acids long. The V segment lost 4 bases and the J segment 3 bases; nucleotides outside the gene matches: 9. For the CDR3, the DNA is TGTGCCAGCAGCCCCCGACAGGGTTGGGACACCGGGGAGCTGTTTTTT. Encoded protein: CASSPRQGWDTGELFF.